This T cell receptor (beta chain) stems from a study of T cells in Graves' hyperthyroidism and ophthalmopathy. There were TCR beta CDR3 regions amplified from RNA transcripts. HTBI primers were used for first-round RT-PCR of the TCR CDR3. One entry per CDR3 protein results from TCRdb running MiXCR on the multiplex PCR reads. The sample lists under 400,000 distinct CDR3 sequences; over 15% were seen once. There are a few counts of this clonotype. Its target is unknown. Study-wide points: Progression to ophthalmopathy was predicted a median of about six months early.

The V gene end was trimmed by 5 bases and the J gene end by 4 bases; junction bases not matched to a gene: 7. Germline loops: CDR1 MNHEY, CDR2 SVGEGT. This CDR3 contains 14 residues. The source is a woman aged 50 to 65 with Graves' hyperthyroidism. The J gene is TRBJ1-2, the V gene TRBV6-2 or TRBV6-3; the match to TRBD1 covers 7 bases. The sample taken for sequencing was blood. Here the CDR3 DNA reads TGTGCCAGCAGTCTAATCGGACAGGCCTATGGCTACACCTTC. Translation: CASSLIGQAYGYTF.